Only a few counts were recorded for the clone carrying this TCR beta chain. What it binds is unknown. The CDR3 is 16 amino acids. Germline CDR1 is MDHEN and CDR2 is SYDVKM. The ends were cut back, 4 bases at V and 1 base at J, with 17 bases in the middle. TCRdb called the 5' RACE reads again in MiXCR, with one record for every CDR3 protein. This sample has roughly 400,000 distinct CDR3 sequences, with approximately 15% found just once. The data were obtained in a study of T-cell memory formation after mild COVID-19. In the study overall: Clusters of TCRs were largely donor specific. Study-wide results and caveats: Contracting clones localized mainly to CM and EM when CD4+ and mainly to EMRA when CD8+. Pre-infection memory harbored some responding clones, suggesting cross-reactive memory joined.

Sequencing was carried out using PBMCs or a T cell subset sorted from them (not recorded which). The chain links TRBV28 to TRBJ2-7; D call uncertain. The source of this sequence is a man between 18 and 35 years old who had mild COVID-19 (a few samples of this study predate the infection). Cell type and time point are not known. This CDR3 is CASSYRLPHLSYEQYV. CDR3 bases: TGTGCCAGCAGTTATCGCCTTCCCCACCTTTCCTACGAGCAGTACGTC.